What follows are 21 T cell receptor beta chains derived from one specimen sequenced in a study of T cells in Graves' hyperthyroidism and ophthalmopathy. TCR beta CDR3 region amplification was performed from RNA transcripts. The HTBI primer set was used in a first-round RT-PCR of the TCR CDR3. TCRdb independently ran MiXCR on the multiplex PCR reads; one entry per CDR3 protein. This sample carries over 500,000 distinct CDR3 sequences, about 16% of them seen once, and the ten largest clones take 29%. The sequencing input was blood. The receptor set was obtained from a woman younger than 45 with Graves' ophthalmopathy.

The rearrangement uses TRBV14 and TRBJ2-1; D perhaps matches TRBD2 (6 bases). Trimming took 3 bases from V and 9 from J, leaving 12 bases between them. Germline loops: CDR1 SGHDN, CDR2 FVKESK. This CDR3 region has 13 residues. CDR3 coding DNA: TGTGCCAGCAGCCACAGACTAGTCGGTGAGCAGTTCTTC. It translates to CASSHRLVGEQFF.

This clonotype was seen many times. This chain links TRBV7-2 with TRBJ2-7, with 9 positions matching TRBD2. Germline CDR1 SGHTA, CDR2 FQGNSA. The CDR3 length is 16 residues. The ends lost 4 bases at V and 0 bases at J; junction bases unmatched: 7. In nucleotides, the CDR3 is TGTGCCAGCAGCTCTCGGACTAGCGAAAACTCCTACGAGCAGTACTTC. It is translated as CASSSRTSENSYEQYF.

This clonotype was counted many times. V and J are TRBV5-1 and TRBJ1-1; 8 nucleotides line up with TRBD1. There are 17 residues in the CDR3. V shed 0 bases and J 4 bases; nucleotides not matched to a gene: 11. CDR1 and CDR2 (germline): SGHRS, YFSETQ. In nucleotides, the CDR3 is TGCGCCAGCAGCTTGGCGGGGGCAGGGGGCCTGAGCACTGAAGCTTTCTTT. Its protein product is CASSLAGAGGLSTEAFF.

Regarding this clonotype: This may stem from a read error, because a much larger clone lies one nucleotide away. The chain joins TRBV12-3 or TRBV12-4 to TRBJ1-5; unclear D gene. CDR3 size: 11 residues. The CDR3 protein is CASSSLGPRHF. DNA for the CDR3: TGTGCCAGCAGTTCCCTTGGGCCCCGGCATTTT.

This clonotype came up a few times. The V gene is TRBV7-2, the J gene TRBJ1-4; D might be TRBD1 (6 bases). CDR1 is SGHTA, CDR2 FQGNSA, per germline. V lost 5 bases to trimming and J lost 7 bases, with 17 bases between them. This CDR3 contains 15 residues. CDR3 residues: CASSIPQGRREKLFF. The CDR3 DNA is TGTGCCAGCAGCATCCCACAGGGTAGACGTGAAAAACTGTTTTTT.

In the case of this clonotype: This may be a read error, as it is one base from a much larger clone. The gene calls are TRBV3-1 and TRBJ1-2; D unresolved. The length of the CDR3 is 15 residues. The germline V gene has CDR1 LGHDT and CDR2 YNNKEL (reference sequence). V lost 8 bases, J lost 6 bases, and 22 bases lay in between. Here the CDR3 DNA reads TGTGCCAGCGGAGGCTGGAAACCGTCTCGGGATGGCTACACCTTC. Translating it yields CASGGWKPSRDGYTF.

This clonotype came up many times. The rearrangement uses TRBV18 and TRBJ1-2; D is undetermined. The germline V and J ends were trimmed by 4 bases and 5 bases, with 11 bases remaining between them. CDR1 is KGHSH and CDR2 is LQKENI in the germline V gene. The CDR3 runs to 13 residues. The CDR3 reads CASSRGDRYGYTF. The CDR3 DNA reads as TGTGCCAGCTCACGGGGAGACCGATATGGCTACACCTTC. Variable domain in full (rest from reference TRBV18 and TRBJ1-2): NAGVMQNPRHLVRRRGQEARLRCSPMKGHSHVYWYRQLPEEGLKFMVYLQKENIIDESGMPKERFSAEFPKEGPSILRIQQVVRGDSAAYFCASSRGDRYGYTFGSGTRLTVV.

The chain links TRBV27 to TRBJ2-5; maybe TRBD2 (6 bases). There are 14 residues in the CDR3. The germline V gene has CDR1 MNHEY and CDR2 SMNVEV (reference sequence). V was shortened by 7 bases and J by 5 bases, with 17 bases between the two germline ends. As DNA, the CDR3 is TGTGCCAGCACCAAATGGGGGGACGGGGAGACCCAGTACTTC. It translates to CASTKWGDGETQYF.

J is TRBJ1-5 and V is TRBV28; D is uncertain. This CDR3 spans 13 amino acids. In germline, CDR1 is MDHEN, CDR2 SYDVKM. V lost 6 bases to trimming and J lost 5 bases, with 11 bases between them. The CDR3 sequence is CASRSVIDQPQHF. DNA for the CDR3: TGTGCCAGCAGGTCGGTTATCGATCAGCCCCAGCATTTT.

There are a few counts of this clonotype. The chain combines TRBV24-1 with TRBJ2-1; tentatively, D is TRBD2 (5 bases). The CDR3 length is 15 residues. The V gene lost 4 bases and the J gene lost 1 base, with 10 bases spanning the gap. CDR1 is KGHDR, CDR2 SFDVKD, per germline. In nucleotides, the CDR3 is TGTGCCACCAGTGACCTTACGGGGTCCTACAATGAGCAGTTCTTC. This sequence encodes CATSDLTGSYNEQFF.

This clonotype was recorded at least ten times. The chain has TRBV6-1 and TRBJ2-3; 13 bases fit TRBD2. Germline trimming cut 6 bases from V and 5 bases from J; bases unmatched to any gene: 8. The CDR3 contains 16 residues. The germline V gene has CDR1 MNHNS and CDR2 SASEGT. The CDR3 here is CASREGLAGLRDTQYF. The CDR3 DNA reads as TGTGCCAGCAGGGAGGGACTAGCGGGACTACGAGATACGCAGTATTTT.

This clonotype was seen many times. The CDR3 is CAWRPQWTGMNTEAFF. CDR3 DNA: TGTGCCTGGAGACCCCAATGGACAGGAATGAACACTGAAGCTTTCTTT. This chain uses TRBV30 with TRBJ1-1, with 7 nucleotides matching TRBD1. Germline lookup yields CDR1 GTSNPN and CDR2 SVGIG (reference sequence). The length of the CDR3 is 16 residues. V shed 3 bases and J 0 bases; nucleotides not matched to a gene: 10.

The gene calls are TRBV3-1 and TRBJ1-4; D is unresolved. This CDR3 comprises 14 residues. Trimming took 0 bases from V and 6 from J, leaving 8 bases between them. Germline lookup yields CDR1 LGHDT and CDR2 YNNKEL (reference sequence). The CDR3 sequence is CASSQDSPDEKLFF. Written as DNA, the CDR3 is TGTGCCAGCAGCCAAGATTCCCCAGATGAAAAACTGTTTTTT. The whole variable domain, filled in from reference TRBV3-1 and TRBJ1-4, reads DTAVSQTPKYLVTQMGNDKSIKCEQNLGHDTMYWYKQDSKKFLKIMFSYNNKELIINETVPNRFSPKSPDKAHLNLHINSLELGDSAVYFCASSQDSPDEKLFFGSGTQLSVL.

The chain has TRBV20-1 and TRBJ2-2; unclear D gene. CDR3 length equals 13 residues. Per the germline V gene, CDR1 is DFQATT and CDR2 is SNEGSKA (reference sequence). The germline V and J ends were trimmed by 1 base and 7 bases, with 10 bases remaining between them. The CDR3 region has the DNA TGCAGTGCTAGAGTCTCGGGTTTCGGGGAGCTGTTTTTT. Protein product: CSARVSGFGELFF.

The sample holds many counts of this clonotype. V is TRBV18 and J is TRBJ2-5; D unresolved. The germline V gene encodes CDR1 KGHSH and CDR2 LQKENI. Trimming removed 3 bases from V and 4 bases from J, with 15 bases in between. The CDR3 sequence is 15 residues long. For the CDR3, the DNA is TGTGCCAGCTCACCCCAACCCCCGCCGGGAGAGACCCAGTACTTC. This gives the protein CASSPQPPPGETQYF.

The chain employs TRBV5-1 and TRBJ1-4; tentatively, D is TRBD1 (5 bases). The CDR3 sequence is 16 residues long. Germline CDR1 SGHRS, CDR2 YFSETQ. Trimming took 2 bases from V and 0 from J, leaving 11 bases between them. DNA of the CDR3: TGCGCCAGCAGCTTTTTTGAACAGGCAACTAATGAAAAACTGTTTTTT. It encodes CASSFFEQATNEKLFF.

This clonotype was observed many times. This chain connects TRBV6-1 to TRBJ1-1; D gene ambiguous. CDR3 length: 11 amino acids. The germline gives CDR1 MNHNS, CDR2 SASEGT. The V and J ends lost 5 bases and 12 bases respectively, with 13 bases between them. Here the CDR3 DNA reads TGTGCCAGCAGTTATTCCGGAAAACCTTTCTTT. This translates into CASSYSGKPFF.

The sample holds many counts of this clonotype. V is TRBV7-2 and J is TRBJ2-1; the match to TRBD2 covers 8 bases. Germline V lookup: CDR1 SGHTA, CDR2 FQGNSA. The CDR3 has 15 residues. V was pared by 6 bases and J by 7 bases, with 11 bases of the junction left unmatched. The CDR3 DNA reads TGTGCCAGCAGACCCCCAGGGACTAGGATGAATGAGCAGTTCTTC. This sequence encodes CASRPPGTRMNEQFF.

This clonotype was recorded many times. The chain couples TRBV20-1 to TRBJ2-7; 8 bases align to TRBD2. Trimming took 7 bases from V and 5 from J; bases not matched to a gene: 10. Germline assignment: CDR1 DFQATT and CDR2 SNEGSKA (reference sequence). This CDR3 is built from 13 residues. This CDR3 is CSVRSWREDEQYF. CDR3 DNA: TGCAGTGTTAGGAGCTGGCGGGAGGACGAGCAGTACTTC.

The chain carries TRBV29-1 and TRBJ2-7, with D perhaps being TRBD1 or TRBD2 (5 bases each). Germline CDR1 and CDR2: SQVTM and ANQGSEA. Between the trimmed V and J ends, which lost 7 bases and 2 bases, there was a span of 15 bases. CDR3 length: 13 residues. The CDR3 coding sequence is TGCAGCGCCACGGGACGCCTAACCTACGAGCAGTACTTC. Its translation: CSATGRLTYEQYF.

This clonotype was observed many times. The chain links TRBV9 to TRBJ2-3, with D hard to call. Looked up from germline, CDR1 is SGDLS and CDR2 is YYNGEE. Trimming pared 0 bases from V and 0 bases from J, leaving 8 bases between. This CDR3 is built from 15 residues. DNA for the CDR3: TGTGCCAGCAGCGTAGACAGCTCTAGCACAGATACGCAGTATTTT. Translated: CASSVDSSSTDTQYF.